This T cell receptor beta chain was identified during a study of CD8 T cells in Susac syndrome. RNA, at roughly 0.5 to 1 ug, was reverse transcribed with random hexamers. MiXCR was run by TCRdb on the immunoSEQ multiplex PCR reads, yielding one entry per CDR3 protein. The sample includes 170,000 or so distinct CDR3 sequences, 85% to 95% of them seen just once. This TCR came from a human donor with Susac syndrome. Sequenced sample: CD4+ T cells from PBMCs.

CDR3 protein: CASSGQGLSNQPQHF. For the CDR3, the DNA is TGTGCCAGCAGTGGACAGGGTTTGAGCAATCAGCCCCAGCATTTT. The V gene is TRBV2, the J gene TRBJ1-5; 7 nucleotides align to TRBD1. The J segment lost 1 base and the V segment lost 4 bases, leaving 4 bases of the junction unmatched. The CDR3 covers 15 residues. The germline CDR1 and CDR2 sequences are SNHLY and FYNNEI.